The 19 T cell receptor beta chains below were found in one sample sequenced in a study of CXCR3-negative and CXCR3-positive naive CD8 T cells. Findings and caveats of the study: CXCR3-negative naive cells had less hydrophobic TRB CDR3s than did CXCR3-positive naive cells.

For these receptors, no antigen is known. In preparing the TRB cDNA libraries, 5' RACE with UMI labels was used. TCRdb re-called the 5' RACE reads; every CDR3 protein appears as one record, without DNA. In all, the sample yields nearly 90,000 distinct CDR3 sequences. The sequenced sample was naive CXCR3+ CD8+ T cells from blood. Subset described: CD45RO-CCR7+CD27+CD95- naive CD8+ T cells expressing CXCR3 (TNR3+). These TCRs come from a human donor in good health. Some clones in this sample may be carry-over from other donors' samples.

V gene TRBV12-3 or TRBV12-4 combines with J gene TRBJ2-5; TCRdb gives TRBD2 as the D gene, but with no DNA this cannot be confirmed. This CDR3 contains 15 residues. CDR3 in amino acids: CASGTSGSFRETQYF.

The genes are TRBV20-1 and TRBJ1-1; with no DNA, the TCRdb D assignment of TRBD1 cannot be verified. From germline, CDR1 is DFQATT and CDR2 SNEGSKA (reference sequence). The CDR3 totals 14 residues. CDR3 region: CSASLLGGGTEAFF.

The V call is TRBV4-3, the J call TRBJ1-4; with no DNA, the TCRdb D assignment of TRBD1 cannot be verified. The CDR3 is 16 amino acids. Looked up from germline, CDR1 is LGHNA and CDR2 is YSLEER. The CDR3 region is CASSQAPTGGSEKLFF.

The CDR3 protein is CASSDRDSANEKLFF. The chain carries TRBV28 and TRBJ1-4; lacking DNA, the TRBD1 call made by TCRdb goes unchecked. This CDR3 is 15 amino acids long. CDR1 MDHEN and CDR2 SYDVKM come from the germline V gene.

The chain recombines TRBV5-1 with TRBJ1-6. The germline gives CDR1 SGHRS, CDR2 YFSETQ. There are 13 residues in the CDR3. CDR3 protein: CASREERYSPLHF.

CDR3 protein: CASSYSGEYTGELFF. V is TRBV6-6 and J is TRBJ2-2; TCRdb's D gene call, TRBD2, goes unchecked for lack of DNA. This CDR3 has 15 amino acids. Germline lookup yields CDR1 MNHNY and CDR2 SVGAGI (reference sequence).

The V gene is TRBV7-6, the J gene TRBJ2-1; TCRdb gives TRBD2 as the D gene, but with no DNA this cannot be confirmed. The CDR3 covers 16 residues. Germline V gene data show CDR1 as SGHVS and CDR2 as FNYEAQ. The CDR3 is CASSPQAGGNNNGQFF.

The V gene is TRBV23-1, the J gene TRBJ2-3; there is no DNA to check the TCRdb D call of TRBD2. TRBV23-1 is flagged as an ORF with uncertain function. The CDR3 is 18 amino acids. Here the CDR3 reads CASRATPGKREAADTQYF.

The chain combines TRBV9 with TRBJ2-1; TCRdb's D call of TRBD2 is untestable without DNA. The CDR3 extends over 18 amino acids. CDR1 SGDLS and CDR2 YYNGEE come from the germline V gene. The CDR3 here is CASSVRMGLAAVYNEQFF.

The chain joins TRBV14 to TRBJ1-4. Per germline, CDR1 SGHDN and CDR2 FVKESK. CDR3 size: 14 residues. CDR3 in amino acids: CASSRDWRAEKLFF.

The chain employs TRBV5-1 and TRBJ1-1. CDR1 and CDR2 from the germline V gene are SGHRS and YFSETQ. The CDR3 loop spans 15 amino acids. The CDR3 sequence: CASSLEANMNTEAFF.

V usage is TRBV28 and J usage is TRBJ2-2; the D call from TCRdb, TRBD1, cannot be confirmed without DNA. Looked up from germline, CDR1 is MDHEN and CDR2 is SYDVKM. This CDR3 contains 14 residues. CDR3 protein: CASSLTGVPGELFF.

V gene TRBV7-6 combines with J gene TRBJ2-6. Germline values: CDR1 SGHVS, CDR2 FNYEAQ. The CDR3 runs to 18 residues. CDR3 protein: CASSLVVIESSGANVLTF.

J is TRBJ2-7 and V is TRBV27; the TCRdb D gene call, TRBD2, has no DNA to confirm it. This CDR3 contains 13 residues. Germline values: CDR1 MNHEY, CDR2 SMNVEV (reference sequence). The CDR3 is CTSHKGRPYEQYF.

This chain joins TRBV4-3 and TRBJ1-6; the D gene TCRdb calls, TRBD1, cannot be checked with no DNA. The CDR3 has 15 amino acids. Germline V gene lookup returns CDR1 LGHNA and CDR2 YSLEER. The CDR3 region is CASSQETGGLSPLHF.

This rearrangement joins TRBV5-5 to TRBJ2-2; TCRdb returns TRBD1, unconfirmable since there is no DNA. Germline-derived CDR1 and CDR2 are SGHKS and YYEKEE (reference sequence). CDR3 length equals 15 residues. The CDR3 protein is CASSLMGGPTGGLFF.

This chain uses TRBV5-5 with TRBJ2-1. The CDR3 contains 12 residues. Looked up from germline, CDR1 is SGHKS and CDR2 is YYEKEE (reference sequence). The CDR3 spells CASSHTYNEQFF.

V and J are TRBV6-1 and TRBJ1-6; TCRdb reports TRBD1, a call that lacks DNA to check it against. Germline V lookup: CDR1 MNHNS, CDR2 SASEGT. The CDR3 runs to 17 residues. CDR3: CASSELGQGTLGWPLHF.

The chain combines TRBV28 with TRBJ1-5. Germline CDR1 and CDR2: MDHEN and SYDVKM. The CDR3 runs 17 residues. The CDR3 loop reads CASSRTERVRSNQPQHF.